The 9 T cell receptor beta chains presented below share a single source sample, sequenced in a study of blood T cell repertoires in COVID-19. Sequencing was performed with immunoSEQ multiplex PCR; in TCRdb, only in-frame clones are kept and a portion is missing. The profile covers over 200,000 clones, with approximately 85% appearing a single time and roughly 0.8% taken by the ten largest. The sample comprised peripheral blood. All receptors come from a woman aged 25 to 39 with acute or convalescent COVID-19.

The chain has TRBV4-3 and TRBJ1-5; 9 bases fit TRBD1. The ends lost 1 base at V and 9 bases at J; junction bases unmatched: 4. This CDR3 spans 14 amino acids. From germline, CDR1 is LGHNA and CDR2 YSLEER. The CDR3, as DNA: TGCGCCAGCAGCCAAGGACAGGACAGGGGGCCCCAGCATTTT. As protein: CASSQGQDRGPQHF.

CDR3 residues: CASSSTGGAELFF. CDR3 sequence (DNA): TGTGCCAGCAGTTCTACAGGGGGCGCAGAGCTGTTTTTT. The rearrangement links TRBV7-9 to TRBJ1-4; 9 bases line up with TRBD1. Germline V gives CDR1 SEHNR, CDR2 FQNEAQ (reference sequence). Unmatched junction bases numbered 10, after V lost 6 bases and J lost 14 bases. This CDR3 comprises 13 residues. The whole variable domain, remainder taken from reference TRBV7-9 and TRBJ1-4, is DTGVSQNPRHKITKRGQNVTFRCDPISEHNRLYWYRQTLGQGPEFLTYFQNEAQLEKSRLLSDRFSAERPKGSFSTLEIQRTEQGDSAMYLCASSSTGGAELFFGSGTQLSVL.

The V call is TRBV27, the J call TRBJ1-2; D is possibly TRBD1 (6 bases). The CDR3 covers 15 residues. V was pared by 7 bases and J by 7 bases, with 22 bases between. Germline V gene sequence: CDR1 MNHEY, CDR2 SMNVEV (reference sequence). CDR3 loop: CASTERGRGGAGYTF. CDR3 DNA: TGTGCCAGCACCGAGCGGGGGAGGGGGGGCGCTGGCTACACCTTC.

The J gene is TRBJ1-2, the V gene TRBV10-2; no clear D gene. The CDR3 runs to 13 residues. V was shortened by 1 base and J by 2 bases, with 5 bases between the two germline ends. Per germline, CDR1 WSHSY and CDR2 SAAADI. The CDR3 nucleotides are TGCGCCAGCAGTGAGTGGGAGAACTATGGCTACACCTTC. Protein product: CASSEWENYGYTF.

This sequence joins TRBV29-1 and TRBJ1-4; 9 bases fit TRBD1. The CDR3 is 13 residues long. The ends lost 6 bases at V and 7 bases at J; junction bases unmatched: 6. Germline CDR1 and CDR2: SQVTM and ANQGSEA. CDR3 sequence: CSVPGQGGEKLFF. CDR3 bases: TGCAGCGTGCCGGGACAGGGTGGTGAAAAACTGTTTTTT.

The chain links TRBV18 to TRBJ1-2; tentatively, D is TRBD1 (5 bases). Germline loops: CDR1 KGHSH, CDR2 LQKENI. V lost 6 bases to trimming and J lost 3 bases, with 14 bases between them. The CDR3 extends over 14 amino acids. CDR3 DNA sequence: TGTGCCAGCTCGTCGACAGAGATTTACTATGGCTACACCTTC. Translation gives CASSSTEIYYGYTF.

This clone was recorded only once. The chain employs TRBV9 and TRBJ2-2, with D possibly TRBD2 on 6 matching bases. V lost 6 bases and J lost 5, with 17 bases in between. From germline, CDR1 is SGDLS and CDR2 YYNGEE. The CDR3 consists of 15 residues. CDR3 amino acids: CASTRGGGMTGELFF. In DNA form, the CDR3 reads TGTGCCAGCACGCGGGGTGGCGGGATGACCGGGGAGCTGTTTTTT.

The chain uses TRBV4-2 and TRBJ1-4; TRBD1 is a possible D gene (5 bases). V dropped 0 bases and J dropped 4 bases, with 9 bases sitting between them. The CDR3 sequence is 15 residues long. Germline assignment: CDR1 LGHNA and CDR2 YNFKEQ. CDR3 in amino acids: CASSQERQYNEKLFF. The DNA for the CDR3 is TGTGCCAGCAGCCAAGAGCGACAGTATAATGAAAAACTGTTTTTT.

This clone was seen only a few times. The chain uses TRBV4-3 and TRBJ2-1; the match to TRBD2 covers 11 bases. The CDR3 loop spans 16 amino acids. Germline CDR1 and CDR2: LGHNA and YSLEER. Trimming took 5 bases from V and 2 from J; bases not matched to a gene: 5. CDR3 DNA sequence: TGCGCCAGCAGCATACTAGCGGGAGAGGCCTACAATGAGCAGTTCTTC. Protein product: CASSILAGEAYNEQFF.